These T cell receptor beta chains were read from a single sample in a study of regulatory T cells in long-lasting Graves disease. TCRdb reprocessed the multiplex PCR reads via MiXCR and lists one record per CDR3 protein. The data show 240,000 or so distinct CDR3 sequences, 20% seen once. Source: peripheral blood mononuclear cells (PBMCs), taken at new diagnosis, from a patient treated with antithyroid drugs. These receptors all come from a female donor with Graves disease. Each CDR3 is given with its conserved first and last residue. D genes are given only for firm matches. Expanded clones get a size class; other rows say once, few or many, or leave the size out.

clone_size,d_call,v_call,j_call,cdr3_nt,cdr3_aa
-,TRBD2,TRBV7-9,TRBJ2-3,TGTGCCAGCGGCTTCCTAGCGGGGGGCACAGATACGCAGTATTTT,CASGFLAGGTDTQYF
many,TRBD1,TRBV7-2,TRBJ2-6,TGTGCCAGCAGCTTAACTACAGGGGCTGGGGCCAACGTCCTGACTTTC,CASSLTTGAGANVLTF
many,-,TRBV11-2,TRBJ2-2,TGTGCCAGCAGCTCCCCCGTGAACACCGGGGAGCTGTTTTTT,CASSSPVNTGELFF
many,-,TRBV7-9,TRBJ2-5,TGTGCCAGCAGCTTAGAGGAGGGCTCCCAAGAGACCCAGTACTTC,CASSLEEGSQETQYF
many,TRBD2,TRBV28,TRBJ2-3,TGTGCCAGCAAACTAGCGGGACCTAGCACAGATACGCAGTATTTT,CASKLAGPSTDTQYF
many,-,TRBV3-1,TRBJ2-2,TGTGCTTCGCAGAAGGGGCTTGGGGAGCTGTTTTTT,CASQKGLGELFF
many,-,TRBV27,TRBJ2-7,TGTGCCAGCAGAAAGTCAGGGGTGGCCTACGAGCAGTACTTC,CASRKSGVAYEQYF
many,-,TRBV11-2,TRBJ2-1,TGTGCCAGCAGCCCCGAAGTAGTTGAAGAGCAGTTCTTC,CASSPEVVEEQFF
many,-,TRBV6-2/TRBV6-3,TRBJ2-3,TGTGCCAGCAGTTATCTGTTCTCCCCGGGAGATACGCAGTATTTT,CASSYLFSPGDTQYF
many,-,TRBV30,TRBJ2-1,TGTGCCTGGAGTGTATTGGACTATGAGCAGTTCTTC,CAWSVLDYEQFF
many,TRBD1,TRBV9,TRBJ2-7,TGTGCCAGCAGTGCACAGGGGGACCCCTACGAGCAGTACTTC,CASSAQGDPYEQYF
many,TRBD2,TRBV12-3/TRBV12-4,TRBJ2-3,TGTGCCAGCAGTTTACTAGCGGGGGGCCCAGATACGCAGTATTTT,CASSLLAGGPDTQYF
once,TRBD1,TRBV7-2,TRBJ2-7,TGTGCCAGCAGCGACCGACCGGGACAGGGGGCCGAGCAGTACTTC,CASSDRPGQGAEQYF
many,-,TRBV10-3,TRBJ2-3,TGTGCCATCAGTGAAACCGGGACACCGAGCACAGATACGCAGTATTTT,CAISETGTPSTDTQYF
-,TRBD1,TRBV27,TRBJ2-7,TGTGCCAGCAGTTTACGGGCAGGGGGCCACGAGCAGTACTTC,CASSLRAGGHEQYF
-,-,TRBV6-4,TRBJ1-5,TGTGCCAGCAGTTCATCGGGGGTCAATCAGCCCCAGCATTTT,CASSSSGVNQPQHF
-,-,TRBV12-3/TRBV12-4,TRBJ1-2,TGTGCCAGCAGTTGGGGCAGCTATGGCTACACCTTC,CASSWGSYGYTF
-,TRBD1,TRBV2,TRBJ1-5,TGTGCCAGCAGGGACATACAGGGGGCTCAGCCCCAGCATTTT,CASRDIQGAQPQHF
many,-,TRBV2,TRBJ2-3,TGTGCCAGCGATTTTCAGGGGTTCGCAGATACGCAGTATTTT,CASDFQGFADTQYF
few,TRBD1,TRBV28,TRBJ1-2,TGTGCCAGCGGGGGGGACAGGGGGCTATCTAACTATGGCTACACCTTC,CASGGDRGLSNYGYTF